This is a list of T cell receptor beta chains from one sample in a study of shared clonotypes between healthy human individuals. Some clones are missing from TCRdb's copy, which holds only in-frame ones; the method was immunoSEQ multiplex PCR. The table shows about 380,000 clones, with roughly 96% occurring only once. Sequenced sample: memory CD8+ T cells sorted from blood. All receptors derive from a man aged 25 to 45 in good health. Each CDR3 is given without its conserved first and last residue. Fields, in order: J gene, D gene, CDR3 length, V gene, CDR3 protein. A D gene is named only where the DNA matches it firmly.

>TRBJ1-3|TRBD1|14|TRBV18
ASSPLSTGGGNTIY
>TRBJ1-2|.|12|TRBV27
ASSPGRRLYGYT
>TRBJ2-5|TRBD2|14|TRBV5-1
ASSLEGLAGGETQY
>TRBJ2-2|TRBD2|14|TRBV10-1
ASRDPGTSGTGELF
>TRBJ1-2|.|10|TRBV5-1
ASSLGDYGYT
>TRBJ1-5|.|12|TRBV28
ASTVGGLHQPQH
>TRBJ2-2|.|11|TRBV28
ASNRDAAGELF
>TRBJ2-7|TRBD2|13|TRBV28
ASSLRGRAPYEQY
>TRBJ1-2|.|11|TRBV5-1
ASSLGQNYGYT
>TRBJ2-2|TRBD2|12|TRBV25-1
ASASGPYTGELF
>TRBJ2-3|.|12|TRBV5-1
ASSEGTITDTQY
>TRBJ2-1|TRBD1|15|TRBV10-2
ASSARQGHYSYNEQF
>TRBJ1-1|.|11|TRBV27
ASRTTGGAEAF
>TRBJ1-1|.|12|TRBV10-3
AISQQPMNTEAF